The next 31 T cell receptor beta chains were all read from a single sample in a study of blood T cell repertoires in COVID-19. Clones were read by immunoSEQ multiplex PCR, and TCRdb kept only the in-frame ones, dropping some. This sample carries 250,000 to 350,000 clones, 90% of them seen once, and the ten largest clones take 6.3%. Sequencing was carried out using peripheral blood. These receptor sequences come from a woman between 50 and 59 years old with COVID-19, enrolled during active disease.

The chain carries TRBV2 and TRBJ2-5; D not certain. V was clipped by 10 bases and J by 1 base, with 16 bases between them. This CDR3 is built from 14 residues. CDR1 is SNHLY, CDR2 FYNNEI, per germline. CDR3 bases: TGTGCCAAGGTGATGAGCGACCCCCAAGAGACCCAGTACTTC. This sequence encodes CAKVMSDPQETQYF.

For this clone: At one end the junction does not follow the germline gene, possibly because of a read error. The CDR3 reads CASTLLSIAMNTEAFF. CDR3 DNA sequence: TGTGCCAGCACCTTACTTTCTATCGCCATGAACACTGAAGCTTTCTTT. The rearrangement links TRBV7-2 to TRBJ1-1; D gene uncertain. CDR3 length: 16 amino acids. Germline V gene lookup returns CDR1 SGHTA and CDR2 FQGNSA. Looking up the rest from reference TRBV7-2 and TRBJ1-1 gives the full variable domain: GAGVSQSPSNKVTEKGKDVELRCDPISGHTALYWYRQSLGQGLEFLIYFQGNSAPDKSGLPSDRFSAERTGGSVSTLTIQRTQQEDSAVYLCASTLLSIAMNTEAFFGQGTRLTVV.

This clone was detected once. The chain couples TRBV5-4 to TRBJ2-7, with D tentatively TRBD1 (6 bases). Germline values: CDR1 SGHNT, CDR2 YYREEE (reference sequence). CDR3 length equals 16 residues. The V and J ends lost 2 bases and 2 bases respectively, with 17 bases between them. CDR3 DNA: TGTGCCAGCAGCTTATGGGGGCCTCAGGCCGCCTACGAGCAGTACTTC. Amino acid sequence: CASSLWGPQAAYEQYF.

The genes are TRBV6-5 and TRBJ1-1; no reliable D call. Germline values: CDR1 MNHEY, CDR2 SVGAGI. This CDR3 region has 13 residues. Trimming removed 2 bases from V and 7 bases from J, with 11 bases in between. CDR3 residues: CASSYPGGSEAFF. As DNA, the CDR3 is TGTGCCAGCAGTTACCCGGGTGGGAGTGAAGCTTTCTTT.

V usage is TRBV3-1 (or the pseudogene TRBV3-2) and J usage is TRBJ2-1, with D maybe TRBD1 (6 bases). Trimming left V 2 bases short and J 6 bases short, with 17 bases between. The CDR3 has 16 residues. Germline assignment: CDR1 LGHDT and CDR2 YNNKEL (reference sequence). Here the CDR3 reads CASSQLERLGGNEQFF. The CDR3 DNA sequence: TGTGCCAGCAGCCAATTAGAGAGGCTAGGGGGCAATGAGCAGTTCTTC.

DNA for the CDR3: TGTGCCAGCTCACCACTAGAGGGGAGCGGGAGTAGGACAGATACGCAGTATTTT. This gives the protein CASSPLEGSGSRTDTQYF. The chain recombines TRBV18 with TRBJ2-3, with 8 bases identical to TRBD2. Unmatched junction bases numbered 12, after V lost 1 base and J lost 3 bases. Germline-derived CDR1 and CDR2 are KGHSH and LQKENI. The CDR3 loop spans 18 amino acids.

The genes are TRBV10-3 and TRBJ1-2, with 9 nucleotides matching TRBD1. The germline V gene has CDR1 ENHRY and CDR2 SYGVKD. The length of the CDR3 is 19 residues. V was pared by 6 bases and J by 4 bases, with 21 bases of the junction left unmatched. This chain's CDR3 is CAIRGGDREASLRLYGYTF. As DNA, the CDR3 is TGTGCCATCAGGGGGGGGGACAGGGAGGCCTCACTTCGACTCTATGGCTACACCTTC.

This chain links TRBV5-1 with TRBJ1-2; D is undetermined. The CDR3 length is 13 residues. Germline V gene sequence: CDR1 SGHRS, CDR2 YFSETQ. V was clipped by 4 bases and J by 3 bases, with 10 bases between them. In DNA, the CDR3 is TGCGCCAGCAGCGCCCCGCGAGACTATGGCTACACCTTC. Its protein is CASSAPRDYGYTF. Together with reference TRBV5-1 and TRBJ1-2, the CDR3 gives the full variable domain: KAGVTQTPRYLIKTRGQQVTLSCSPISGHRSVSWYQQTPGQGLQFLFEYFSETQRNKGNFPGRFSGRQFSNSRSEMNVSTLELGDSALYLCASSAPRDYGYTFGSGTRLTVV.

This chain links TRBV18 with TRBJ2-1; no clear D. The length of the CDR3 is 13 residues. Trimming removed 0 bases at V and 10 bases at J, with 10 bases between. CDR1 and CDR2 from the germline V gene are KGHSH and LQKENI. The CDR3 nucleotides are TGTGCCAGCTCACCACCTAGCCCCCCCGAGCAGTTCTTC. Translated, it gives CASSPPSPPEQFF.

The chain links TRBV11-1 to TRBJ2-3, with no clear D. Trimming removed 1 base from V and 4 bases from J, with 9 bases in between. CDR3 length: 14 residues. The V gene's germline CDR1 is SGHAT and CDR2 FQDESV (reference sequence). CDR3 in amino acids: CASSLGVVADTQYF. The CDR3 region has the DNA TGTGCCAGCAGCTTAGGAGTAGTCGCAGATACGCAGTATTTT.

This sequence joins TRBV19 and TRBJ2-1, with TRBD2 identical over 12 bases. With V trimmed by 9 bases and J by 2 bases, 17 bases remained unmatched. CDR1 and CDR2 from the germline V gene are LNHDA and SQIVND (reference sequence). The CDR3 is made up of 19 amino acids. The chain's CDR3 is CASSVAVTSGSGTYNEQFF. The DNA for the CDR3 is TGTGCCAGCTCCGTGGCTGTGACTAGCGGGAGTGGAACCTACAATGAGCAGTTCTTC.

V gene TRBV11-3 combines with J gene TRBJ2-1; 9 bases align to TRBD1. This CDR3 spans 15 amino acids. Germline values: CDR1 SGHNT, CDR2 YENEEA. Trimming cost V 3 bases and J 7 bases; bases outside gene matches: 7. The CDR3 region is CASSFGMTGGNEQFF. The CDR3 DNA is TGTGCCAGCAGCTTTGGGATGACAGGGGGAAATGAGCAGTTCTTC.

This chain links TRBV6-9 with TRBJ2-5, with no clear D. This CDR3 is 12 amino acids long. Deletions cut 6 bases from V and 4 bases from J, with 9 bases between. The germline gives CDR1 MNHGY, CDR2 SVAAGI. The CDR3, as DNA: TGTGCCAGCAGCCTGAGTGCAGAGACCCAGTACTTC. Amino acids: CASSLSAETQYF.

The chain couples TRBV9 to TRBJ2-3; 8 nucleotides align to TRBD2. With V trimmed by 3 bases and J by 2 bases, 5 bases remained unmatched. Germline V lookup: CDR1 SGDLS, CDR2 YYNGEE. The CDR3 spans 15 residues. CDR3 in amino acids: CASSGSGGPTDTQYF. In DNA form, the CDR3 reads TGTGCCAGCAGCGGAAGCGGGGGCCCCACAGATACGCAGTATTTT. Drawing the rest from reference TRBV9 and TRBJ2-3, the complete variable domain is DSGVTQTPKHLITATGQRVTLRCSPRSGDLSVYWYQQSLDQGLQFLIQYYNGEERAKGNILERFSAQQFPDLHSELNLSSLELGDSALYFCASSGSGGPTDTQYFGPGTRLTVL.

The rearrangement uses TRBV11-2 and TRBJ2-2; 7 positions match TRBD1. The germline CDR1 and CDR2 sequences are SGHAT and FQNNGV. Losses at the gene ends were 5 bases for V and 6 bases for J; bases not matched to a gene: 3. CDR3 size: 13 residues. CDR3 sequence: CASSRQGPGELFF. CDR3 sequence (DNA): TGTGCCAGCAGCAGACAGGGCCCCGGGGAGCTGTTTTTT.

The genes are TRBV5-6 and TRBJ1-2, with a weak D call TRBD1 (6 bases). Per the germline V gene, CDR1 is SGHDT and CDR2 is YYEEEE. V lost 0 bases, J lost 4 bases, and 19 bases lay in between. This CDR3 is built from 17 residues. The DNA for the CDR3 is TGTGCCAGCAGCTTGGGGACAGCCATTTGGAGTGCCTATGGCTACACCTTC. Translated: CASSLGTAIWSAYGYTF.

The genes are TRBV3-1 (or the pseudogene TRBV3-2) and TRBJ2-3; 7 bases align to TRBD2. The CDR3 runs 19 residues. The V gene end was trimmed by 4 bases and the J gene end by 0 bases; junction bases not matched to a gene: 16. CDR1 is LGHDT, CDR2 YNNKEL, per germline (reference sequence). For the CDR3, the DNA is TGTGCCAGCAGCCCACCATTGAGCGGGATCACTACTAGCACAGATACGCAGTATTTT. Amino acid sequence: CASSPPLSGITTSTDTQYF.

The chain is built from TRBV5-1 and TRBJ2-5, with 11 bases lining up with TRBD2. CDR1 is SGHRS, CDR2 YFSETQ, per germline. V trimming: 5 bases; J trimming: 9 bases; junction bases outside the gene matches: 12. This CDR3 contains 15 residues. The CDR3 DNA reads TGCGCCAGCAGAACGACTAGCGGGACAAACGCGCCCCAGTACTTC. Translated, it gives CASRTTSGTNAPQYF.

The CDR3 loop is CASSQAGTPQAYNEQFF. CDR3 in DNA: TGCGCCAGCAGCCAAGCAGGGACACCACAGGCGTACAATGAGCAGTTCTTC. This chain links TRBV4-1 with TRBJ2-1, with D tentatively TRBD1 (6 bases). The CDR3 sequence is 17 residues long. Germline lookup yields CDR1 MGHRA and CDR2 YSYEKL. Trimming removed 1 base at V and 4 bases at J, with 17 bases between.

This clone was detected only once. This chain connects TRBV7-7 to TRBJ1-4; D may be TRBD1 (5 bases). V was clipped by 0 bases and J by 8 bases, with 7 bases between them. The CDR3 spans 13 residues. The V gene's germline CDR1 is SSHAT and CDR2 FNYEAQ (reference sequence). In DNA, the CDR3 is TGTGCCAGCAGCTTAGCCCGGGGGGAAAAACTGTTTTTT. It specifies CASSLARGEKLFF.

As concerns this clone: Other nucleotide sequences from this sample produce the same CDR3. The rearrangement uses TRBV3-1 (or the pseudogene TRBV3-2) and TRBJ2-7, with TRBD2 identical over 11 bases. Germline values: CDR1 LGHDT, CDR2 YNNKEL (reference sequence). V lost 6 bases to trimming and J lost 1 base; unmatched junction nucleotides: 5. CDR3 size: 15 residues. This CDR3 is CASSPGTSGSYEQYF. CDR3 DNA: TGTGCCAGCAGTCCCGGGACTAGCGGTTCCTACGAGCAGTACTTC.

The chain joins TRBV2 to TRBJ2-1, with 13 bases fitting TRBD2. After removal of 6 bases from V and 6 bases from J, the junction contained 5 bases not matched to a gene. Germline CDR1 is SNHLY and CDR2 is FYNNEI. CDR3 length: 15 residues. The CDR3 nucleotides are TGTGCCAGCAGAGGAACTAGCGGGAGGGGCAATGAGCAGTTCTTC. This gives the protein CASRGTSGRGNEQFF.

The chain recombines TRBV5-1 with TRBJ1-1, with unresolved D. V was trimmed by 0 bases and J by 7 bases, leaving 7 bases between them. The CDR3 extends over 12 amino acids. Germline V gene lookup returns CDR1 SGHRS and CDR2 YFSETQ. CDR3 DNA sequence: TGCGCCAGCAGCTTGGTAGGAGATGAAGCTTTCTTT. Its protein product is CASSLVGDEAFF.

This clone was counted a single time. V gene TRBV14 combines with J gene TRBJ1-2, with a tentative D call TRBD1 (6 bases). Trimming cost V 0 bases and J 4 bases, with 12 bases left between them. The CDR3 extends over 15 amino acids. Looked up from germline, CDR1 is SGHDN and CDR2 is FVKESK. Here the CDR3 reads CASSQDSGRGYGYTF. The CDR3 bases are TGTGCCAGCAGCCAAGATTCCGGCAGGGGCTATGGCTACACCTTC.

The genes are TRBV6-4 and TRBJ1-5, with D perhaps TRBD1 (6 bases). The CDR3 length is 13 residues. Germline V gives CDR1 MRHNA, CDR2 SNTAGT. Trimming left V 2 bases short and J 6 bases short, with 8 bases between. CDR3 region: CASSDQGGQPQHF. In DNA form, the CDR3 reads TGTGCCAGCAGTGACCAAGGGGGTCAGCCCCAGCATTTT.

The chain is built from TRBV18 and TRBJ2-7; TRBD2 aligns across 14 bases. The germline CDR1 and CDR2 sequences are KGHSH and LQKENI. V trimming: 4 bases; J trimming: 3 bases; junction bases outside the gene matches: 2. The CDR3 consists of 15 residues. The CDR3 region is CASSLGTSGGYEQYF. The DNA for the CDR3 is TGTGCCAGCTCACTTGGGACTAGCGGGGGCTACGAGCAGTACTTC. The entire variable domain, with the rest obtained from reference TRBV18 and TRBJ2-7, is as follows: NAGVMQNPRHLVRRRGQEARLRCSPMKGHSHVYWYRQLPEEGLKFMVYLQKENIIDESGMPKERFSAEFPKEGPSILRIQQVVRGDSAAYFCASSLGTSGGYEQYFGPGTRLTVT.

The genes are TRBV21-1 and TRBJ2-1; TRBD2, the table's D call, was not compared with the DNA. TRBV21-1 is reported as a pseudogene. CDR3 length equals 15 residues. The CDR3 protein is CASSKGGESYNEQFF. Here the CDR3 DNA reads TGTGCCAGCAGCAAGGGAGGGGAATCCTACAATGAGCAGTTCTTC.

CDR3 nucleotide sequence: TGTGCCAGCAGCTTAGGCAGAGCAGGGGGCGATCAGCCCCAGCATTTT. Its translation is CASSLGRAGGDQPQHF. The V gene is TRBV7-6, the J gene TRBJ1-5, with 8 positions matching TRBD1. The CDR3 length is 16 residues. CDR1 is SGHVS and CDR2 is FNYEAQ in the germline V gene. Trimming at V came to 1 base and at J to 5 bases, leaving 7 bases not matched to a gene.

There are a few counts of this clone. The chain uses TRBV24-1 and TRBJ2-3, with D maybe TRBD1 (6 bases). Looked up from germline, CDR1 is KGHDR and CDR2 is SFDVKD. CDR3 length equals 16 residues. Trimming left V 3 bases short and J 3 bases short, with 15 bases between. In DNA, the CDR3 is TGTGCCACCAGTGATGGTGGGGGCGGAATAACAGATACGCAGTATTTT. Protein sequence: CATSDGGGGITDTQYF.

Comments on this clone: Other DNA variants within this sample encode the same CDR3. The gene calls are TRBV19 and TRBJ1-1; D is possibly TRBD1 (5 bases). Per germline, CDR1 LNHDA and CDR2 SQIVND (reference sequence). The V end was cut by 3 bases, the J end by 2 bases, with 7 bases between. The CDR3 has 13 residues. CDR3 sequence reads: CASSMGTNTEAFF. CDR3 bases: TGTGCCAGTAGTATGGGGACTAACACTGAAGCTTTCTTT.

The V call is TRBV19, the J call TRBJ1-4, with 7 bases matching TRBD1. Trimming removed 9 bases from V and 4 bases from J; junction bases left unmatched: 8. The CDR3 runs 14 residues. Germline assignment: CDR1 LNHDA and CDR2 SQIVND (reference sequence). Here the CDR3 DNA reads TGTGCCAGCACGCGACAGGGACTTAATGAAAAACTGTTTTTT. Translation gives CASTRQGLNEKLFF.